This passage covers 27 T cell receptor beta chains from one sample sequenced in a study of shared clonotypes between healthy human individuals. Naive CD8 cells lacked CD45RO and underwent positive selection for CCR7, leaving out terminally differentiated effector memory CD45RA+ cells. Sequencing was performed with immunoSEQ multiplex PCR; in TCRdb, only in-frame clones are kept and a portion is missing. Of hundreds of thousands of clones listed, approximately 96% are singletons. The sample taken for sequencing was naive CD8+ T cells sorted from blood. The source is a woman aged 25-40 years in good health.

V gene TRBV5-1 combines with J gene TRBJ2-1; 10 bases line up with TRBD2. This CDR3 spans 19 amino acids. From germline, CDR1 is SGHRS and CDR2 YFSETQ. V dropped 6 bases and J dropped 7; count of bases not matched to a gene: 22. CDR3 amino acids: CASTRTGLLAGVAVNEQFF. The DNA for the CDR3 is TGCGCCAGCACCAGGACAGGGTTGCTAGCGGGAGTTGCCGTTAATGAGCAGTTCTTC. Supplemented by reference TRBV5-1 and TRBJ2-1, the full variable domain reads KAGVTQTPRYLIKTRGQQVTLSCSPISGHRSVSWYQQTPGQGLQFLFEYFSETQRNKGNFPGRFSGRQFSNSRSEMNVSTLELGDSALYLCASTRTGLLAGVAVNEQFFGPGTRLTVL.

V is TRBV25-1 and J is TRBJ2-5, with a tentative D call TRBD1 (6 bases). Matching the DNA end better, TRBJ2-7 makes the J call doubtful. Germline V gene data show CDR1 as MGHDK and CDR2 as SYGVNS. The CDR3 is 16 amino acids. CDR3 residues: CASSPTPGTNTYEQYF. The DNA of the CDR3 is TGTGCCAGCAGTCCAACCCCCGGGACAAATACCTACGAGCAGTACTTC.

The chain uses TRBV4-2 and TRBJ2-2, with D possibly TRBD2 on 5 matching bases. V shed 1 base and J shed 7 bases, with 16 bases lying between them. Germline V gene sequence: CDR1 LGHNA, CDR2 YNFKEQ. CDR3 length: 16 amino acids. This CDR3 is CASSQVLASEDGELFF. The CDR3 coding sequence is TGTGCCAGCAGCCAAGTCCTAGCCTCAGAGGACGGGGAGCTGTTTTTT.

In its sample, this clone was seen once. The CDR3 bases are TGTGCCTCTCAAGAGGAGCGGGAGGACAATGAGCAGTTCTTC. Protein product: CASQEEREDNEQFF. The rearrangement uses TRBV30 and TRBJ2-1; 9 bases fit TRBD2. Germline lookup yields CDR1 GTSNPN and CDR2 SVGIG (reference sequence). CDR3 length equals 14 residues. V lost 7 bases and J lost 5; bases outside the gene matches: 9.

DNA for the CDR3: TGTGCCAGCAGTCGTCCCCCAGGGGGCCCTAAAAATGAGCAGTTCTTC. Its protein is CASSRPPGGPKNEQFF. This chain links TRBV27 with TRBJ2-1; the match to TRBD1 covers 8 bases. This CDR3 has 16 residues. The J segment lost 7 bases and the V segment lost 5 bases, leaving 13 bases of the junction unmatched. Germline loops: CDR1 MNHEY, CDR2 SMNVEV (reference sequence).

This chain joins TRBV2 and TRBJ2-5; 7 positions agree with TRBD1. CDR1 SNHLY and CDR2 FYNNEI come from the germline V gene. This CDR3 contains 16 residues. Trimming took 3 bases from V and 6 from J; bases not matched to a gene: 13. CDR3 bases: TGTGCCAGCAGTGACACCACCAACAGGGGCTCCAAGACCCAGTACTTC. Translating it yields CASSDTTNRGSKTQYF.

CDR3 in amino acids: CASSYGTGNEQYF. CDR3 DNA sequence: TGTGCCAGCAGTTACGGGACAGGGAACGAGCAGTACTTC. The chain recombines TRBV27 with TRBJ2-7; TRBD1 aligns across 9 bases. The ends lost 4 bases at V and 5 bases at J; junction bases unmatched: 3. The germline V gene encodes CDR1 MNHEY and CDR2 SMNVEV (reference sequence). The CDR3 consists of 13 residues.

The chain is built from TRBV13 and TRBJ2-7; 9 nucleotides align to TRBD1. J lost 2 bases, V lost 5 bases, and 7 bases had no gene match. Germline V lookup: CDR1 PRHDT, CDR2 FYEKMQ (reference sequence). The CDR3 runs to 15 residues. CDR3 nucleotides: TGTGCCAGCAGCCCGAAGGGGACAGGGACCTACGAGCAGTACTTC. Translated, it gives CASSPKGTGTYEQYF.

CDR3 sequence reads: CASSLEETGASGIQYF. In DNA, the CDR3 is TGCGCCAGCAGCTTGGAGGAGACAGGGGCAAGTGGCATTCAGTACTTC. V usage is TRBV5-1 and J usage is TRBJ2-4; 8 bases line up with TRBD1. This CDR3 contains 16 residues. The germline CDR1 and CDR2 sequences are SGHRS and YFSETQ. Trimming at V came to 0 bases and at J to 9 bases, leaving 11 bases not matched to a gene.

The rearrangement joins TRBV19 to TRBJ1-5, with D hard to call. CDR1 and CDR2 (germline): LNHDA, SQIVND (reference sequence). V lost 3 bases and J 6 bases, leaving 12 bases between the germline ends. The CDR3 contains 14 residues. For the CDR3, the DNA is TGTGCCAGTAGTATTCTTGCAGGTAGTCAGCCCCAGCATTTT. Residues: CASSILAGSQPQHF.

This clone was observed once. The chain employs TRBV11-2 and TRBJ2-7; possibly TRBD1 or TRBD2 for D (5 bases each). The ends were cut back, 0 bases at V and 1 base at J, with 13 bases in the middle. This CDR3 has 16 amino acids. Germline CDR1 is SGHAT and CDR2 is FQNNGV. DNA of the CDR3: TGTGCCAGCAGCTTAGATTACGGGACCCTATCCTACGAGCAGTACTTC. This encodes CASSLDYGTLSYEQYF.

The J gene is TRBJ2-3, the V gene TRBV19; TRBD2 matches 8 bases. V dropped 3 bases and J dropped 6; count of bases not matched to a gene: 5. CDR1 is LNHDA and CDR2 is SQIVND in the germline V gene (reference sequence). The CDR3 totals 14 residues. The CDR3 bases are TGTGCCAGTAGTATTAACGGGAGGGTGGATACGCAGTATTTT. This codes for CASSINGRVDTQYF.

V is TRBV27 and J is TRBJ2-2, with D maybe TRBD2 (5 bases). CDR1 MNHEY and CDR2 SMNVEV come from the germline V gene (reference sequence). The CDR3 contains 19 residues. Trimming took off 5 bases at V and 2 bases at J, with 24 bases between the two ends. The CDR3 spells CASSPYPLDYPINTGELFF. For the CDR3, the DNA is TGTGCCAGCAGTCCCTACCCCCTCGACTACCCCATTAACACCGGGGAGCTGTTTTTT.

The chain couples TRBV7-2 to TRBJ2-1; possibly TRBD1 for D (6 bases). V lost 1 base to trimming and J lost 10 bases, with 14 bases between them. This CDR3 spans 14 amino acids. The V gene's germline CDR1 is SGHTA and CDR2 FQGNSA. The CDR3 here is CASSLVGANGEQFF. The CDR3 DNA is TGTGCCAGCAGCTTAGTGGGGGCAAATGGGGAGCAGTTCTTC.

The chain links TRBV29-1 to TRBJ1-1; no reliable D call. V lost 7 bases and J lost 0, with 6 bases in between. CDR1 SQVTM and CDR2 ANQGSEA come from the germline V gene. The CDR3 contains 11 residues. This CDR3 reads CSGYMNTEAFF. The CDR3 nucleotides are TGCAGCGGCTACATGAACACTGAAGCTTTCTTT.

In DNA, the CDR3 is TGTGCCACCAGCAGGCGACCCCGGGACTATGGAGTCACTGAAGCTTTCTTT. Protein: CATSRRPRDYGVTEAFF. This chain uses TRBV15 with TRBJ1-1, with TRBD1 as a possible D gene (5 bases). The V and J ends lost 3 bases and 4 bases respectively, with 21 bases between them. From germline, CDR1 is LNHNV and CDR2 YYDKDF (reference sequence). The CDR3 totals 17 residues. The full variable domain, with the rest looked up from reference TRBV15 and TRBJ1-1, is DAMVIQNPRYQVTQFGKPVTLSCSQTLNHNVMYWYQQKSSQAPKLLFHYYDKDFNNEADTPDNFQSRRPNTSFCFLDIRSPGLGDTAMYLCATSRRPRDYGVTEAFFGQGTRLTVV.

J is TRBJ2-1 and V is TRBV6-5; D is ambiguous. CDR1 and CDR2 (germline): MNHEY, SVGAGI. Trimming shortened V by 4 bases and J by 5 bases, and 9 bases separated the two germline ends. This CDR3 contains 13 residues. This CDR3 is CASSFSGDNEQFF. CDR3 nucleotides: TGTGCCAGCAGTTTCAGTGGGGACAATGAGCAGTTCTTC.

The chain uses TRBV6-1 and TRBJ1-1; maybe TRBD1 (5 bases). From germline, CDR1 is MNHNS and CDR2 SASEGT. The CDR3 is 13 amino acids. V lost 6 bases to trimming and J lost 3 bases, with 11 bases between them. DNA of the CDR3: TGTGCCAGCAGGCACGCGGGGGACACTGAAGCTTTCTTT. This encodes CASRHAGDTEAFF.

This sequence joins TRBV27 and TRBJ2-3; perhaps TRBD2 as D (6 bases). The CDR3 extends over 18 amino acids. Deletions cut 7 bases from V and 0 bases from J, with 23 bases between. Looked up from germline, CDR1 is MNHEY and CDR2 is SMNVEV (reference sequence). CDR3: CASTPVPLSGTSTDTQYF. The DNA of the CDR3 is TGTGCCAGCACCCCGGTCCCCCTTTCAGGGACTAGCACAGATACGCAGTATTTT.

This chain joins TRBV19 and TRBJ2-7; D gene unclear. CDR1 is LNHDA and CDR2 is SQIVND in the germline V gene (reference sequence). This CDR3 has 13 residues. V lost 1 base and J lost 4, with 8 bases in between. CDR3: CASSIGLGYEQYF. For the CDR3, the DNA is TGTGCCAGTAGTATAGGTCTAGGTTACGAGCAGTACTTC.

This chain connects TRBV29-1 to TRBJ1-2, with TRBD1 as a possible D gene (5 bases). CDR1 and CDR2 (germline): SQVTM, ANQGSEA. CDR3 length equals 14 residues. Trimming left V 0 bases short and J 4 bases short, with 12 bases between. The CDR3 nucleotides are TGCAGCGTTGAAGATGGGGGTAGTGGCTATGGCTACACCTTC. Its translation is CSVEDGGSGYGYTF.

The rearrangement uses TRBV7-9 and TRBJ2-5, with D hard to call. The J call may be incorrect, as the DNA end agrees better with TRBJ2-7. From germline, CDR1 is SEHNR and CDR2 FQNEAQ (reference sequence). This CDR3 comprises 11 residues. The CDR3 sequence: CASSQSNEQYF. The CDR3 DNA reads TGTGCCAGCAGCCAAAGTAACGAGCAGTACTTC.

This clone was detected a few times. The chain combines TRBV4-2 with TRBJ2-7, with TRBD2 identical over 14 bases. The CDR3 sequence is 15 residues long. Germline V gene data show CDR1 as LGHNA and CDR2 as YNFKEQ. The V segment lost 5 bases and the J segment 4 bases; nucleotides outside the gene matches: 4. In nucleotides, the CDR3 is TGTGCCAGCAGCTACGGGACTAGCGGGAGTTACGAGCAGTACTTC. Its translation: CASSYGTSGSYEQYF.

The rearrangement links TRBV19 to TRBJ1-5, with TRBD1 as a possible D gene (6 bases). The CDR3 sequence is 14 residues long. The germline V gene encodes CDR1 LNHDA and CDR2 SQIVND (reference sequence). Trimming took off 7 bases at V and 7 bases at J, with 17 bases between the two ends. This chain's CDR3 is CASKSNRVGQPQHF. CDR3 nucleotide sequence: TGTGCCAGTAAATCGAACAGGGTTGGGCAGCCCCAGCATTTT. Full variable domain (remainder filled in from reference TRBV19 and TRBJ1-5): DGGITQSPKYLFRKEGQNVTLSCEQNLNHDAMYWYRQDPGQGLRLIYYSQIVNDFQKGDIAEGYSVSREKKESFPLTVTSAQKNPTAFYLCASKSNRVGQPQHFGDGTRLSIL.

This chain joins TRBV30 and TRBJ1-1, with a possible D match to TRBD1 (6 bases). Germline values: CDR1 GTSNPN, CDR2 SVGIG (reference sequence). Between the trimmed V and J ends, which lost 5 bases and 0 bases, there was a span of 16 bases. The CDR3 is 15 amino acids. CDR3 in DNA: TGTGCCTGGGCGCGGGGGGCAAACATGAACACTGAAGCTTTCTTT. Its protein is CAWARGANMNTEAFF. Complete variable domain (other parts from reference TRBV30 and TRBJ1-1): SQTIHQWPATLVQPVGSPLSLECTVEGTSNPNLYWYRQAAGRGLQLLFYSVGIGQISSEVPQNLSASRPQDRQFILSSKKLLLSDSGFYLCAWARGANMNTEAFFGQGTRLTVV.

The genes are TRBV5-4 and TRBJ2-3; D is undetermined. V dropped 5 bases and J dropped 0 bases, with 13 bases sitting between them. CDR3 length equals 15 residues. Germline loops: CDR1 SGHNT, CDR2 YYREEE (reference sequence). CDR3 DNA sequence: TGTGCCAGCAGGCGTCTTCCTACTAGCACAGATACGCAGTATTTT. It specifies CASRRLPTSTDTQYF.

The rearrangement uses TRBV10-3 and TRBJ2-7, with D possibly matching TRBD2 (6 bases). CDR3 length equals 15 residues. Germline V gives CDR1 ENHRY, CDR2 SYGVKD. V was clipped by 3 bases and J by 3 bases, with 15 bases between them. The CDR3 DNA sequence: TGTGCCATCAGTGAATCGGCAGGAGGGGACTACGAGCAGTACTTC. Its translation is CAISESAGGDYEQYF.